A selection of T cell receptor beta chains follows, all from one sample in a study of shared clonotypes between healthy human individuals. The protocol was immunoSEQ multiplex PCR, while the TCRdb copy is restricted to in-frame clones and leaves out a portion. The sample lists just over 2,000,000 clones, about 95% occurring once. Sequenced input: naive CD8+ T cells sorted from blood. The receptors come from a man aged 18 to 29 in good health. Each CDR3 is given with its conserved first and last residue. A D gene is named only where the DNA matches it firmly.

j_call: TRBJ2-2; v_call: TRBV7-6; d_call: .; cdr3_nt: TGTGCCAGCAGCTTTAAGTCCGGGGAGCTGTTTTTT; cdr3_aa: CASSFKSGELFF
j_call: TRBJ2-7; v_call: TRBV14; d_call: .; cdr3_nt: TGTGCCAGCAGCCAAGATACGGGGCAACAGTACTTC; cdr3_aa: CASSQDTGQQYF
j_call: TRBJ2-7; v_call: TRBV15; d_call: TRBD1; cdr3_nt: TGTGCCACCAGCAGAGGGGGGACAGGGTTCTACGAGCAGTACTTC; cdr3_aa: CATSRGGTGFYEQYF
j_call: TRBJ2-5; v_call: TRBV19; d_call: .; cdr3_nt: TGTGCCAGTAGTATAGTGTCGACTCACCAAGAGACCCAGTACTTC; cdr3_aa: CASSIVSTHQETQYF
j_call: TRBJ2-7; v_call: TRBV7-8; d_call: .; cdr3_nt: TGTGCCAGCAGCTTAGCGTCCGGGGCTTACGAGCAGTACTTC; cdr3_aa: CASSLASGAYEQYF
j_call: TRBJ1-5; v_call: TRBV5-6; d_call: TRBD1; cdr3_nt: TGTGCCAGCAGCGTAGGGGGCGGAATCCTTCAGCCCCAGCATTTT; cdr3_aa: CASSVGGGILQPQHF
j_call: TRBJ2-7; v_call: TRBV27; d_call: .; cdr3_nt: TGTGCCAGCAGTTTCGTCGCAGCTAGCTATACCTACGAGCAGTACTTC; cdr3_aa: CASSFVAASYTYEQYF
j_call: TRBJ2-1; v_call: TRBV5-4; d_call: TRBD1; cdr3_nt: TGTGCCAGCAGGACGACAGGGACCAATGAGCAGTTCTTC; cdr3_aa: CASRTTGTNEQFF
j_call: TRBJ2-7; v_call: TRBV27; d_call: .; cdr3_nt: TGTGCCAGCGGATTGGTACACGAGCAGTACTTC; cdr3_aa: CASGLVHEQYF
j_call: TRBJ1-1; v_call: TRBV6-5; d_call: .; cdr3_nt: TGTGCCAGCAGTTATCCAGGGGACACTGAAGCTTTCTTT; cdr3_aa: CASSYPGDTEAFF
j_call: TRBJ2-7; v_call: TRBV6-5; d_call: .; cdr3_nt: TGTGCCAGCAGTTACTCGACTTCAGGGAGCTACGAGCAGTACTTC; cdr3_aa: CASSYSTSGSYEQYF